The sequence of this T cell receptor beta chain was determined in a study of read filtering for tumor transcriptome and immune sequencing (dated by TCRdb to the early 2020s). About the study as a whole: The cohort consisted of some 17 male and approximately 15 female patients, with a mean age of around 66 years and an age range of roughly 45 to 85. Under revised international staging, about 8 patients fell into R-ISS I, 15 to 20 into R-ISS II and more than five into R-ISS III. Whole-transcriptome libraries were prepared with the TruSeq RNA Access Library Prep Kit after DNase treatment. TCR-region mapped reads per sample ranged from about 4 to 10.27 million with IR-seq versus only roughly 75 to 1273 with RNA-seq. The study compared TCR repertoires from targeted immune repertoire sequencing and bulk whole-transcriptome sequencing run on the same bone marrow samples. A main aim was a read-filtering strategy for immune repertoire data, specifically whether clonotypes supported by a single read should be removed. Paper-wide results and their limitations: In IR-seq, roughly four fifths of clonotypes but roughly 4% of total reads were represented by single-read clonotypes, whereas in RNA-seq, approximately 70% of clonotypes and around 45% of reads were represented by single-read clonotypes. Rather than purified T cells, the sorted CD138-negative fraction was a mixed bone marrow immune population. Compared with RNA-seq, IR-seq captured clonotypes at much higher depth and more reliably, and a smaller IR-seq throughput was enough to identify most shared clonotypes. The correlation between IR-seq and RNA-seq shared clonotype proportions was increased by removal of single-read clonotypes.

The table lists this clonotype with a few counts. Its antigen is still unknown. No much larger clone exists at a distance of one base, and base qualities are not known. TCR libraries were constructed from 400 ng RNA using the Immunoverse kit, and molecular barcoded adaptors covering alpha/delta and beta/gamma chains were employed. TCR library preparation used the same RNA that was used for transcriptome sequencing. Sequencing of TCR libraries was carried out on an Illumina HiSeq 4000 with 2 x 150 cycles. Under the source paper's analysis protocol: Using MiXCR, which included quality filtering and error correction, TCR reads were aligned to human V, D, J and C references and then assembled into CDR3 clonotypes. The tcR package in R was used to analyze clonotype counts and gene usage diversity. For inspection of raw mapping reads, RNA-seq reads were mapped by STAR aligner version 2.5.3a onto GRCh37 of the human genome. IR-seq fastq files were randomly downsampled with Seqtk 1.3 to test the effect of sequencing depth on detected clonotypes. TCRdb trimmed the raw reads at Q25, called clones with MiXCR and kept productive beta chains. Under each unique CDR3 protein, matching rows form one entry showing the most common genes and DNA. TCRdb, not the original authors, processed these V and J calls. For this sample there are about 5,200 distinct CDR3 sequences; roughly 20% appear just once. Jointly, the top ten make up around 20% of the sample.

The CDR3, cysteine through phenylalanine, is 14 amino acids long. Only the CDR3 DNA stays, 42 bases, in frame from base 1. The germline V gene supplies CDR1 ENHRY and CDR2 SYGVKD. Trimming accounts for 6 bases at V and 6 bases at J, while the number of junction bases matched to no gene is 8. Every patient had bone marrow sampled at the time of active disease. Ficoll-Hypaque density gradient centrifugation was used to isolate the bone marrow mononuclear cells. To remove myeloma plasma cells, the cells were labeled with CD138 magnetic microbeads on a MACS separator, and CD138-negative cells were then collected by negative selection. The purity of the isolated cells was checked by flow cytometry with CD138 antibodies on an Attune NxT. TRIzol reagent was used to extract total RNA, and a NanoDrop spectrophotometer was used to quantify the extracted RNA. Paired RNA-seq and IR-seq were performed on each patient's CD138-negative bone marrow sample.

The chain is assembled from TRBV10-3 and TRBJ1-5; 7 central bases correspond to TRBD1. The clonotype originates from a donor aged 40 or over with multiple myeloma. Sequencing was done on a sample of a population of CD138-negative cells sorted from bone marrow. The sample's cell subset or site label, in plain terms: bone marrow mononuclear cells depleted of CD138+ plasma/myeloma cells by negative magnetic selection. At the DNA level, the sequence is TGTGCCATCAGGGGCAGAGGGGGCAGTCAGCCCCAGCATTTT. Translation gives CAIRGRGGSQPQHF.